Presented here are 16 T cell receptor beta chains from one specimen sequenced in a study of T-cell reconstitution after alpha-beta-depleted transplantation in children. Preparation of the TCRbeta library involved a method that used unique molecular identifiers. TCRdb redid the calling of the PCR reads with MiXCR, one entry per CDR3 protein. This table holds about 260,000 distinct CDR3 sequences, around 10% found once. The source was peripheral blood, collected 180 days after TCRalphabeta/CD19-depleted stem cell transplant. The receptors originated from a male patient between 2 and 9 years old who had a stem cell transplant for chronic granulomatous disease, so the T cells may come from the graft donor.

Ten or more counts support this clonotype. The V and J genes are TRBV5-6 and TRBJ1-2, with D tentatively TRBD1 (5 bases). This CDR3 has 17 amino acids. Trimming pared 4 bases from V and 2 bases from J, leaving 21 bases between. Germline V lookup: CDR1 SGHDT, CDR2 YYEEEE. CDR3 in amino acids: CASSQLTQGLKNYGYTF. Written as DNA, the CDR3 is TGTGCCAGCAGCCAGCTGACCCAGGGTCTTAAAAACTATGGCTACACCTTC.

This clonotype was counted a single time. This may stem from a read error, because a much larger clone lies one nucleotide away. V and J are TRBV20-1 and TRBJ2-7, with TRBD2 identical over 7 bases. V dropped 5 bases and J dropped 0; count of bases not matched to a gene: 16. CDR3 length: 17 amino acids. The germline CDR1 and CDR2 sequences are DFQATT and SNEGSKA (reference sequence). CDR3 in DNA: TGCAGTGCTCTCAGCCCCATGGGGGAGGGTAGCTCCTACGAGCAGTACTTC. It translates to CSALSPMGEGSSYEQYF.

This clonotype was detected many times. This chain links TRBV2 with TRBJ2-7; D unresolved. V lost 7 bases and J lost 9, with 13 bases in between. Germline CDR1 SNHLY, CDR2 FYNNEI. There are 11 residues in the CDR3. The CDR3 loop is CASTSYLGQYF. As DNA, the CDR3 is TGTGCCAGCACAAGCTATCTGGGGCAGTACTTC.

This clonotype has at least ten counts. The V and J genes are TRBV20-1 and TRBJ2-5; no reliable D call. Trimming cost V 2 bases and J 4 bases, with 8 bases left between them. The CDR3 is made up of 12 amino acids. The V gene's germline CDR1 is DFQATT and CDR2 SNEGSKA (reference sequence). In DNA form, the CDR3 reads TGCAGTGCTAGACAGGACCCAGAGACCCAGTACTTC. Translating gives CSARQDPETQYF.

In its sample, this clonotype was seen many times. The chain joins TRBV7-6 to TRBJ2-5; 8 bases match TRBD2. V lost 5 bases, J lost 10 bases, and 6 bases stayed unmatched. CDR1 is SGHVS and CDR2 is FNYEAQ in the germline V gene. The CDR3 contains 12 residues. DNA of the CDR3: TGTGCCAGCAGCCCGGGAGGGAGTGTCCAGTACTTC. Translation gives CASSPGGSVQYF.

This clonotype appeared many times. CDR3 region: CASSLSLAASTDTQYF. The CDR3 region has the DNA TGTGCCAGCAGCTTATCCTTAGCGGCTAGCACAGATACGCAGTATTTT. V usage is TRBV7-3 and J usage is TRBJ2-3; D perhaps matches TRBD2 (6 bases). CDR3 length: 16 residues. Germline CDR1 and CDR2: SGHTA and FQGTGA. Trimming left V 2 bases short and J 0 bases short, with 12 bases between.

This clonotype was picked up many times. The chain has TRBV27 and TRBJ2-3; D is perhaps TRBD2 (6 bases). Between the trimmed V and J ends, which lost 10 bases and 5 bases, there was a span of 16 bases. The length of the CDR3 is 13 residues. The germline V gene encodes CDR1 MNHEY and CDR2 SMNVEV (reference sequence). CDR3 residues: CATTHGSRDTQYF. DNA for the CDR3: TGTGCCACCACCCACGGGAGTAGAGATACGCAGTATTTT.

This clonotype has at least ten counts. V usage is TRBV7-3 and J usage is TRBJ2-3; D may be TRBD1 or TRBD2 (6 bases each). The CDR3 sequence is 14 residues long. Germline CDR1 SGHTA, CDR2 FQGTGA. V was cut by 5 bases and J by 8 bases, with 17 bases left in between. Written as DNA, the CDR3 is TGTGCCAGCAGCCCTCAAGGGGGGCTTGGTACGCAGTATTTT. Protein product: CASSPQGGLGTQYF.

This clonotype was counted ten times or more. In DNA form, the CDR3 reads TGTGCCATCAGTGAGGGAGCGGGAGGGCCCCACGAGCAGTACTTC. Protein product: CAISEGAGGPHEQYF. The chain combines TRBV10-3 with TRBJ2-7; the match to TRBD2 covers 10 bases. Germline CDR1 and CDR2: ENHRY and SYGVKD. The CDR3 totals 15 residues. V was pared by 2 bases and J by 5 bases, with 6 bases of the junction left unmatched.

This clonotype turned up a few times. The gene calls are TRBV3-1 and TRBJ1-5; D is uncertain. V was cut by 5 bases and J by 7 bases, with 12 bases left in between. The CDR3 spans 13 residues. The germline CDR1 and CDR2 sequences are LGHDT and YNNKEL (reference sequence). CDR3 coding DNA: TGTGCCAGCAGCTACAGTGAGAACCAGCCCCAGCATTTT. Translation: CASSYSENQPQHF.

This clonotype was detected ten times or more. The rearrangement uses TRBV7-6 and TRBJ2-1, with 9 bases that match TRBD1. The CDR3 has 15 amino acids. The germline gives CDR1 SGHVS, CDR2 FNYEAQ. The V gene end was trimmed by 5 bases and the J gene end by 0 bases; junction bases not matched to a gene: 2. The CDR3 protein is CASSPTGGSYNEQFF. The CDR3 DNA sequence: TGTGCCAGCAGCCCGACAGGGGGCTCCTACAATGAGCAGTTCTTC. Full variable domain (outside the CDR3, taken from reference TRBV7-6 and TRBJ2-1): GAGVSQSPRYKVTKRGQDVALRCDPISGHVSLYWYRQALGQGPEFLTYFNYEAQQDKSGLPNDRFSAERPEGSISTLTIQRTEQRDSAMYRCASSPTGGSYNEQFFGPGTRLTVL.

This clonotype was seen a handful of times. V and J are TRBV5-4 and TRBJ2-7; 8 bases map to TRBD2. The trim removed 4 bases at V and 5 bases at J, leaving 8 bases unmatched. The germline V gene encodes CDR1 SGHNT and CDR2 YYREEE (reference sequence). The length of the CDR3 is 14 residues. CDR3 DNA: TGTGCCAGCAGCGCGGGACTAGTGGGCCACGAGCAGTACTTC. Amino acids: CASSAGLVGHEQYF.

This clonotype was observed many times. This sequence joins TRBV5-5 and TRBJ2-1; a possible D gene is TRBD2 (5 bases). The CDR3 is 15 residues long. V lost 0 bases to trimming and J lost 0 bases, with 7 bases between them. Germline loops: CDR1 SGHKS, CDR2 YYEKEE (reference sequence). The CDR3 loop is CASSLGSDSYNEQFF. CDR3 DNA: TGTGCCAGCAGCTTGGGTAGCGACTCCTACAATGAGCAGTTCTTC. Drawing the rest from reference TRBV5-5 and TRBJ2-1, the complete variable domain is DAGVTQSPTHLIKTRGQQVTLRCSPISGHKSVSWYQQVLGQGPQFIFQYYEKEERGRGNFPDRFSARQFPNYSSELNVNALLLGDSALYLCASSLGSDSYNEQFFGPGTRLTVL.

At least ten counts were recorded for this clonotype. The chain combines TRBV20-1 with TRBJ2-1, with D possibly matching TRBD1 (6 bases). Trimming pared 1 base from V and 6 bases from J, leaving 19 bases between. Germline V lookup: CDR1 DFQATT, CDR2 SNEGSKA (reference sequence). This CDR3 is built from 16 residues. CDR3 residues: CSARGTALVQGNEQFF. The CDR3 bases are TGCAGTGCTAGAGGGACAGCCCTCGTGCAGGGCAATGAGCAGTTCTTC.

There are many counts of this clonotype. Just one base apart from a much larger clone, this may be a read error. The chain is built from TRBV7-3 and TRBJ2-5, with 8 bases that match TRBD1. The CDR3 sequence is 13 residues long. V shed 5 bases and J 4 bases; nucleotides not matched to a gene: 3. Germline CDR1 SGHTA, CDR2 FQGTGA. The CDR3 nucleotides are TGTGCCAGCAGCCGAACAGGGGGAGAGACCCAGTACTTC. Translating it yields CASSRTGGETQYF. Combining the CDR3 with reference TRBV7-3 and TRBJ2-5 gives the whole variable domain GAGVSQTPSNKVTEKGKYVELRCDPISGHTALYWYRQSLGQGPEFLIYFQGTGAADDSGLPNDRFFAVRPEGSVSTLKIQRTERGDSAVYLCASSRTGGETQYFGPGTRLLVL.

This clonotype was counted ten times or more. V and J are TRBV7-3 and TRBJ2-3; the match to TRBD2 covers 8 bases. Germline CDR1 is SGHTA and CDR2 is FQGTGA. The CDR3 consists of 16 residues. V shed 1 base and J 2 bases; nucleotides not matched to a gene: 5. In DNA, the CDR3 is TGTGCCAGCAGCTTAATTTCGGGGGGGGACACAGATACGCAGTATTTT. Translation gives CASSLISGGDTDTQYF. The entire variable domain, with the rest obtained from reference TRBV7-3 and TRBJ2-3, is as follows: GAGVSQTPSNKVTEKGKYVELRCDPISGHTALYWYRQSLGQGPEFLIYFQGTGAADDSGLPNDRFFAVRPEGSVSTLKIQRTERGDSAVYLCASSLISGGDTDTQYFGPGTRLTVL.